This T cell receptor beta chain was recorded in a study of shared T cell receptors in the human thymus (dated by TCRdb to 2020 to 2023). General notes on the study: The study examined how the human thymus generates shared, self-reactive T-cell receptor alpha chains.

Receptors were amplified or captured by the immunoSEQ multiplex PCR assay. TCRdb retrieved this table from immuneACCESS and kept in-frame rearrangements only. Not all clones are present; in checked studies, unresolved V genes account for under half, and no reason is known for the remainder. For this sample there are approximately 660,000 clones; approximately 87% appear just once. In total, the top ten clones hold 0.0095% to 0.013% of the sample. From its cysteine to its phenylalanine, the CDR3 spans 14 amino acids. CDR3 DNA is the only sequence kept; it has 42 bases, read in frame from the first base. The germline V gene specifies MGHDK as CDR1 and SYGVNS as CDR2. Trimming leaves V shorter by 5 bases and J shorter by 6 bases, with the junction holding 10 bases beyond the gene matches. About this clone itself: Its antigen specificity is not known. No qualities accompany the bases; no much larger clone lies one base away.

A further study also used this sample, focusing on human thymus T cells. The other study reports the following: The donors were immunologically healthy infants in Finland who had open corrective cardiac surgery for congenital heart defects. The thymus tissue came from surgical resects taken out during corrective cardiac surgery. Usage of V and J gene segments appeared to be biased in both the thymic and the peripheral blood repertoires. According to the related research, thymic TCR repertoires were highly overlapping among unrelated individuals. The study used about eight infant thymus samples plus four related peripheral blood samples to characterize TCR alpha and beta repertoires. Donor ages ranging from about 6 to 250 days were recorded, and a handful of male and a couple of female infants were included in the cohort. After being mechanically released from the tissue, thymocytes were kept at -70 degrees C in pellets of roughly 9.5-32 million cells. Genomic DNA was extracted from frozen cell pellets with a QIAsymphony instrument. The immunoSEQ multiplex PCR assay was used to amplify the TCRB and TCRAD loci from a standardized amount of quality-controlled genomic DNA. The amplicons spanned the V(D)J region and were long enough to cover the CDR3 and allow V and J genes to be identified. The commercial immunoSEQ service was used to sequence amplicons on an Illumina platform. Primer bias and sequencing errors were corrected as previously described, and TCRAD and TCRB definitions were based on the IMGT database. The repertoires were analysed using immunoSEQ Analyzer 3.0 and VDJTools for basic statistics, V/J segment usage, diversity estimates, rarefaction and pairwise overlap. Diversity was estimated with Chao1, ChaoE, Efron-Thisted, Shannon and inverse Simpson indices, and also on datasets down-sampled to the smallest sample. Repertoire overlap used strict matching of CDR3 nucleotide sequence, V gene and J gene, with Jaccard-based multidimensional scaling clustering. Thymus samples yielded on average around 810,000 unique TCRB clonotypes, compared with around 91,000 from blood samples.

Sequencing used thymocytes. This TCR came from a boy younger than two with a congenital heart defect. Donor details come from another sample of the same person, matched by shared clones. The chain is encoded by TRBV25-1 joined to TRBJ2-7, and 7 bases in between align with TRBD1. The sequenced DNA: TGTGCCAGCAGTTTAACAGGGGAAAGGGGCGAGCAGTACTTC. It translates to CASSLTGERGEQYF.